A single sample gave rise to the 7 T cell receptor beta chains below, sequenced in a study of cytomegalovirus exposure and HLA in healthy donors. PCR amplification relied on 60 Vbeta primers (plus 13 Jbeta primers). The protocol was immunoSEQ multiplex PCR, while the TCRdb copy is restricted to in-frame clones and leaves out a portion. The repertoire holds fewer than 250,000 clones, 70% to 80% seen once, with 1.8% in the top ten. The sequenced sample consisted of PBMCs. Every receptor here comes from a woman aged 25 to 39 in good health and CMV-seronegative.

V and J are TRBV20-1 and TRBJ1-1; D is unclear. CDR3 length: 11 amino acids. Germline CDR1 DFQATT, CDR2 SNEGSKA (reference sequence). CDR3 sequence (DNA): TGCAGCGCAGAAAGGAACACTGAAGCTTTCTTT. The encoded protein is CSAERNTEAFF.

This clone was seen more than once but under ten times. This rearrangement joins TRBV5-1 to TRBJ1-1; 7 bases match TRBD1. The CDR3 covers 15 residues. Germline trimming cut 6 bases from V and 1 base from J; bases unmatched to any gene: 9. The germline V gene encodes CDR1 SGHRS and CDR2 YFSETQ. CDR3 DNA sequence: TGCGCCAGCATATCTGCGTCAGGGGGGAACACTGAAGCTTTCTTT. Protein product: CASISASGGNTEAFF.

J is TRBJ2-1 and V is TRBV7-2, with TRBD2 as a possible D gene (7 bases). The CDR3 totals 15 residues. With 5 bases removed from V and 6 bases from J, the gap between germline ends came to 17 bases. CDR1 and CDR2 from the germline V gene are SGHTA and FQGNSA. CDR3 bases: TGTGCCAGCAGCCTTGTTGGGGGGGCCTCCAATGAGCAGTTCTTC. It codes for CASSLVGGASNEQFF. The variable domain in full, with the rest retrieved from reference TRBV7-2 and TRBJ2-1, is GAGVSQSPSNKVTEKGKDVELRCDPISGHTALYWYRQSLGQGLEFLIYFQGNSAPDKSGLPSDRFSAERTGGSVSTLTIQRTQQEDSAVYLCASSLVGGASNEQFFGPGTRLTVL.

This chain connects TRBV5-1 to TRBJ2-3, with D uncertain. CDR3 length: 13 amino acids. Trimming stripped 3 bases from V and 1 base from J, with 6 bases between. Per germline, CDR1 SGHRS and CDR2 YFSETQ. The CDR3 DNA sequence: TGCGCCAGCAGCTCACTCGGCACAGATACGCAGTATTTT. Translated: CASSSLGTDTQYF.

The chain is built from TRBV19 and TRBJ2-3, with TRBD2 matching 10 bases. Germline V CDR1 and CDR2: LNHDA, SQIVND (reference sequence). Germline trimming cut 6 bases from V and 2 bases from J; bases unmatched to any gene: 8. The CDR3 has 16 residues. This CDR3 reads CASRPAGLAATDTQYF. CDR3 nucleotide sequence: TGTGCCAGTAGACCAGCCGGACTAGCGGCCACAGATACGCAGTATTTT. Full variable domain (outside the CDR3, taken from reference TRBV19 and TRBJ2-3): DGGITQSPKYLFRKEGQNVTLSCEQNLNHDAMYWYRQDPGQGLRLIYYSQIVNDFQKGDIAEGYSVSREKKESFPLTVTSAQKNPTAFYLCASRPAGLAATDTQYFGPGTRLTVL.

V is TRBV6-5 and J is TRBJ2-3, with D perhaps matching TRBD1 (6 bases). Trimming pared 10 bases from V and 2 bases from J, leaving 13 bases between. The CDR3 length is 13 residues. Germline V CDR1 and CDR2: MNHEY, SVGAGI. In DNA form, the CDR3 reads TGTGCCACCACAGGGATCCTCACAGATACGCAGTATTTT. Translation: CATTGILTDTQYF.

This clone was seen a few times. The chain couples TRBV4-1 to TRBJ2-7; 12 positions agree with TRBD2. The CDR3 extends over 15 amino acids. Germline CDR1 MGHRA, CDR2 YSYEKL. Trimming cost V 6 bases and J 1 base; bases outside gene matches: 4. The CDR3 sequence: CASRQLAGGSYEQYF. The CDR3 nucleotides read TGCGCCAGCAGACAACTAGCGGGGGGTTCCTACGAGCAGTACTTC.